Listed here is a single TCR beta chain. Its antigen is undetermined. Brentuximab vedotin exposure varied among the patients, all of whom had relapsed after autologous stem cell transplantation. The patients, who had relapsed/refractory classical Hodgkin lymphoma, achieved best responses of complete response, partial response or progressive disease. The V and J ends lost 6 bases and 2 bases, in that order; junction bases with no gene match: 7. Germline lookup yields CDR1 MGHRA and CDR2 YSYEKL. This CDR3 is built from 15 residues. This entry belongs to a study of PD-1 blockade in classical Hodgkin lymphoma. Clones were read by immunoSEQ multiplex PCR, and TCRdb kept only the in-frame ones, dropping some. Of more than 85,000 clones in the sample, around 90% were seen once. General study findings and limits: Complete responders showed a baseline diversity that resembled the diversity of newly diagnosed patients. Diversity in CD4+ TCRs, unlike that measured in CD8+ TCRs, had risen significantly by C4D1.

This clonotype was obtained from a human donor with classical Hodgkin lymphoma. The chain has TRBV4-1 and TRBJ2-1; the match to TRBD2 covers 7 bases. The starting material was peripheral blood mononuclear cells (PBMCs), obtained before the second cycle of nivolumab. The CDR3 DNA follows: TGCGCCAGCAGGACCGGACTAGTCACCTACAATGAGCAGTTCTTC. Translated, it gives CASRTGLVTYNEQFF.